The entry that follows covers one TCR beta chain sequence. Its antigen is unknown. The record originates from a study of T cells after yellow fever vaccination. As for the study in general: When fractions had low cell numbers, they were prepared with SMART-Seq v4 Ultra Low Input.

MiXCR, applied by TCRdb to the 5' RACE reads, yields one record per CDR3 protein. The table includes about 220,000 distinct CDR3 sequences, 6.7% detected once. Study results and limitations: The study noted that FACS-sorted repertoires could contain abundant clonotypes contaminating from the bulk population.

The origin of this receptor is a man aged 30 to 39 who received the YFV17D yellow fever vaccine. The sequenced sample was CD4+ T cells sorted from PBMCs, obtained on the day of the yellow fever booster vaccination.

The chain's CDR3 is CASRALEGRNEQFF. The CDR3 DNA reads as TGTGCCAGCAGGGCCTTGGAGGGGCGCAATGAGCAGTTCTTC. This chain connects TRBV6-1 to TRBJ2-1; tentatively, D is TRBD2 (6 bases). Trimming took off 6 bases at V and 6 bases at J, with 15 bases between the two ends. The CDR3 runs to 14 residues. The germline gives CDR1 MNHNS, CDR2 SASEGT.